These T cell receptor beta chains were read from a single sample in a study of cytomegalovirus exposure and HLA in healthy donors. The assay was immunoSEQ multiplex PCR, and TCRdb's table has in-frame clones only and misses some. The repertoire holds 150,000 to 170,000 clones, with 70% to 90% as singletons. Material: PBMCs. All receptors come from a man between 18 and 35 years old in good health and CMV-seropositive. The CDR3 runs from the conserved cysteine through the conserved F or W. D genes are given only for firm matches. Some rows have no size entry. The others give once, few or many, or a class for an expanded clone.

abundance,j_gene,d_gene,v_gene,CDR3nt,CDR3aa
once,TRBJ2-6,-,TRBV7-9,TGTGCCAGCAGCTTATACAGGCTTAGGAGCTCTGGGGCCAACGTCCTGACTTTC,CASSLYRLRSSGANVLTF
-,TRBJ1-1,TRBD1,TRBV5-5,TGTGCCAGCAGTCAAGACAGGGCCGATGAAGCTTTCTTT,CASSQDRADEAFF
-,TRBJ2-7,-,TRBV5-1,TGCGCCAGCAGCCTGACTAGTCCCTACGAGCAGTACTTC,CASSLTSPYEQYF
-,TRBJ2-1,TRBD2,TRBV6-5,TGTGCCAGCAGTTACGGACTAGCGGGAGTCAATGAGCAGTTCTTC,CASSYGLAGVNEQFF
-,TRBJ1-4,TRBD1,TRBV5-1,TGCGCCAGCAGCTTATCCGACAGGGATAATGAAAAACTGTTTTTT,CASSLSDRDNEKLFF
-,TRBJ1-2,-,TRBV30,TGTGCCTGGAGTGTACAGCCCCGCGTTTCGGGCTACACCTTC,CAWSVQPRVSGYTF
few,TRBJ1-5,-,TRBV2,TGTGCCAGCAGTGTTTCGGTTAATCAGCCCCAGCATTTT,CASSVSVNQPQHF
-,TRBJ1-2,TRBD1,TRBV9,TGTGCCAGCAGCCTTATAGGTGAGGGGGCCGGGTATGGCTACACCTTC,CASSLIGEGAGYGYTF
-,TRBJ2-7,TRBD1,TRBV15,TGTGCCACCCTTTTGAACAGGGGCTCCTACGAGCAGTACTTC,CATLLNRGSYEQYF
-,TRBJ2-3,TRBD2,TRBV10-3,TGTGCCATCAGTGGGACTAGCGGTGATACGCAGTATTTT,CAISGTSGDTQYF
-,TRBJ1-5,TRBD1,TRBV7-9,TGTGCCAGCAGCCATGACAGGGGGAATCAGCCCCAGCATTTT,CASSHDRGNQPQHF
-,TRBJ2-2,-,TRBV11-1,TGTGCCAGCAGCTTTTGGAGGACCGGGGAGCTGTTTTTT,CASSFWRTGELFF
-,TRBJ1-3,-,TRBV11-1,TGTGCCAGCAGCTTAGTAGGAGCAGAGCGGGACACCATATATTTT,CASSLVGAERDTIYF